The 19 T cell receptor beta chains in this list originate from one sample, sequenced in a study of T cell clonality in common variable immunodeficiency (dated by TCRdb to between 2014 and 2017). Receptor amplification or capture employed the immunoSEQ multiplex PCR assay. Not all clones reach the TCRdb copy of this immuneACCESS table, which keeps in-frame sequences only. Checked studies attribute under half of the gap to unresolved V genes and leave the rest unexplained. There are 40,000 or so clones in this sample, and none of them is a singleton. Approximately 2.6% of the sample comes from the top ten. Specimen: peripheral blood mononuclear cells. The receptor source for this set is a person aged 18 to 70 in good health.

The sample holds many counts of this clone. The missing CDR3 end, 3 residues past where the read stops, is filled in from the germline J gene. This chain connects TRBV20-1 to TRBJ2-6; 7 bases are shared with TRBD1. Per the germline V gene, CDR1 is DFQATT and CDR2 is SNEGSKA (reference sequence). The CDR3 totals 16 residues. Trimming removed 3 bases from V and 0 bases from J; junction bases left unmatched: 5. CDR3 DNA, as far as it was read: TGCAGTGCTAGGAGGACAGGAGGCTCTGGGGCCAACGTC. Amino acid sequence: CSARRTGGSGANV. The whole CDR3 region reads CSARRTGGSGANVLTF.

There are many counts of this clone. Read data end 3 residues before the CDR3 end; the end is taken from the germline J gene. This sequence joins TRBV20-1 and TRBJ2-1, with D possibly TRBD1 on 6 matching bases. V lost 3 bases to trimming and J lost 2 bases, with 17 bases between them. The length of the CDR3 is 16 residues. Germline values: CDR1 DFQATT, CDR2 SNEGSKA (reference sequence). CDR3 in amino acids: CSASDNRATPYNEQFF. The CDR3 bases that were read are TGCAGTGCTAGCGACAACAGGGCCACTCCCTACAATGAG.

This clone was seen more than once but under ten times. The CDR3 is cut off 3 residues early in the read; its end comes from the germline J gene. The chain is built from TRBV5-1 and TRBJ1-2; D possibly corresponds to TRBD1 (5 bases). Germline values: CDR1 SGHRS, CDR2 YFSETQ. The CDR3 has 14 residues. The CDR3 loop is CASSWGLVNNDYTF. The CDR3 bases that were read are TGCGCCAGCAGCTGGGGACTAGTAAACAATGAC.

This clone has a count of ten or more. The read finishes 3 residues shy of the CDR3 end, and the germline J gene is used to complete it. The chain is built from TRBV5-4 and TRBJ2-5; 8 bases map to TRBD2. V was clipped by 0 bases and J by 4 bases; unmatched bases: 8. Germline V CDR1 and CDR2: SGHNT, YYREEE (reference sequence). The CDR3 is made up of 16 amino acids. The sequenced part of the CDR3 DNA is TGTGCCAGCAGCTTGGAGTTAGCGGGGCCCCGAGAGACC. Protein product: CASSLELAGPRET. The entire CDR3 reads CASSLELAGPRETQYF.

This clone was counted ten times or more. The read terminates 3 residues ahead of where the CDR3 ends, so the germline J gene completes it. V and J are TRBV29-1 and TRBJ2-3; maybe TRBD2 (6 bases). The CDR3 is made up of 13 amino acids. Trimming took 6 bases from V and 3 from J, leaving 13 bases between them. Germline CDR1 reads SQVTM; CDR2 reads ANQGSEA. CDR3 bases read: TGCAGCGTCCTCACCCTAGCGACAGATACG. Its protein is CSVLTLATDT. The CDR3, in full, reads CSVLTLATDTQYF.

This clone was seen at least ten times. CDR3 DNA (partial): TGTGCCAGCAGTTACCTTAGTGGCGGGAGAGACAATGAG. It yields the protein CASSYLSGGRDNE. The complete CDR3 reads CASSYLSGGRDNEQFF. This chain connects TRBV6-2 or TRBV6-3 to TRBJ2-1; 7 bases line up with TRBD2. The read falls 3 residues short of the CDR3 end, and the missing part is taken from the germline J gene. Germline V gene sequence: CDR1 MNHEY, CDR2 SVGEGT. CDR3 length: 16 residues. Germline trimming cut 2 bases from V and 5 bases from J; bases unmatched to any gene: 9.

This clone has a count of ten or more. The observed sequence ends 3 residues before the CDR3 terminus, with the missing tail filled in from the germline J gene. V usage is TRBV2 and J usage is TRBJ2-3; 12 nucleotides agree with TRBD2. Germline values: CDR1 SNHLY, CDR2 FYNNEI. This CDR3 spans 16 amino acids. The CDR3 here is CASSARTSGAPGTQYF. The covered CDR3 bases are TGTGCCAGCAGTGCTCGGACTAGCGGGGCCCCTGGCACG.

This clone was detected only a few times. The CDR3 end lies 3 residues beyond the end of the read and is filled in from the germline J gene. J is TRBJ1-2 and V is TRBV6-2 or TRBV6-3; D gene ambiguous. The CDR3 has 13 amino acids. Germline V CDR1 and CDR2: MNHEY, SVGEGT. CDR3 amino acids: CASSLAPSGDYTF. CDR3 DNA, as far as it was read: TGTGCCAGCAGCCTAGCCCCATCGGGTGAC.

The table lists this clone with many counts. With the read ending 3 residues before the CDR3 end, the germline J gene is used to fill in that end. The chain carries TRBV20-1 and TRBJ2-7, with D possibly being TRBD2 (6 bases). Germline-derived CDR1 and CDR2 are DFQATT and SNEGSKA (reference sequence). The CDR3 consists of 16 residues. Trimming removed 0 bases from V and 3 bases from J, with 18 bases in between. CDR3 bases read: TGCAGTGCTAGAGATGACTCGGGACGGGACTTCTACGAG. Translating it yields CSARDDSGRDFYE. The CDR3 in its entirety is CSARDDSGRDFYEQYF.

This clone was seen at least ten times. The read is 3 residues too short to cover the CDR3 end, so that end is filled in from the germline J gene. The V call is TRBV20-1, the J call TRBJ2-7; D gene ambiguous. V was trimmed by 0 bases and J by 2 bases, leaving 14 bases between them. Germline V gene sequence: CDR1 DFQATT, CDR2 SNEGSKA (reference sequence). The CDR3 contains 15 residues. The covered CDR3 bases are TGCAGTGCTAGAGATATGGCGGAATCAACCTACGAG. This codes for CSARDMAESTYE. The whole CDR3 sequence reads CSARDMAESTYEQYF.

This clone was seen repeatedly, ten times or more. The CDR3 end is not reached by the read, which stops 3 residues before it; the germline J gene fills it in. The V and J genes are TRBV4-2 and TRBJ1-5, with D maybe TRBD1 (5 bases). Trimming shortened V by 0 bases and J by 1 base, and 7 bases separated the two germline ends. CDR3 size: 15 residues. CDR1 and CDR2 (germline): LGHNA, YNFKEQ. CDR3 protein: CASSQEGQSNQPQHF. The DNA read from the CDR3 is TGTGCCAGCAGCCAAGAAGGACAAAGCAATCAGCCC.

This clone was observed at least ten times. The read gets to within 3 residues of the CDR3 end, and the germline J gene fills in the rest. The chain has TRBV20-1 and TRBJ2-1, with 8 bases lining up with TRBD1. The germline gives CDR1 DFQATT, CDR2 SNEGSKA (reference sequence). The CDR3 is 20 residues long. J lost 0 bases, V lost 2 bases, and 18 bases had no gene match. Here the CDR3 reads CSARYLRDRIRTTSYNEQFF. CDR3 DNA, as far as it was read: TGCAGTGCTAGATACCTTCGGGACAGGATTCGCACGACCTCCTACAATGAG.

The DNA read from the CDR3 is TGTGCCAGTAGTATGCGGGAGGGTGGGAAACGAGATACC. Protein sequence: CASSMREGGKRDT. The entire CDR3 is CASSMREGGKRDTYTF. V usage is TRBV19 and J usage is TRBJ1-2; D not resolved. Coverage ceases 3 residues before the CDR3 finishes, and the germline J gene fills in the end. This CDR3 is built from 16 residues. Germline loops: CDR1 LNHDA, CDR2 SQIVND (reference sequence).

In its sample, this clone was seen a few times. Sequencing ends 3 residues short of the CDR3 end; the germline J gene provides the rest. The chain uses TRBV30 and TRBJ1-2; perhaps TRBD1 as D (6 bases). The CDR3 covers 12 residues. The V gene's germline CDR1 is GTSNPN and CDR2 SVGIG (reference sequence). CDR3 region: CAWSTQGGDYTF. CDR3 DNA (partial): TGTGCCTGGAGTACACAGGGAGGTGAC.

This clone was detected only a few times. The read terminates 3 residues before the CDR3 end, so the remaining end is supplied by the germline J gene. J is TRBJ1-1 and V is TRBV7-9, with D maybe TRBD1 (6 bases). This CDR3 contains 14 residues. The germline V gene has CDR1 SEHNR and CDR2 FQNEAQ (reference sequence). The covered CDR3 bases are TGTGCCAGCAGCTTATCAGGGGTCGTTTACGAG. Translating gives CASSLSGVVYE. The full-length CDR3 reads as CASSLSGVVYEAFF.

This clone was counted ten times or more. The CDR3 extends 3 residues past the end of the read, so its final part is completed from the germline J gene. This chain uses TRBV5-1 with TRBJ1-1; 11 nucleotides agree with TRBD1. From germline, CDR1 is SGHRS and CDR2 YFSETQ. The V gene end was trimmed by 4 bases and the J gene end by 0 bases; junction bases not matched to a gene: 8. CDR3 size: 17 residues. Incomplete CDR3 DNA: TGCGCCAGCAGCCTAGGGACAGGGGGTCCCTTGAACACTGAA. As protein: CASSLGTGGPLNTE. In full, the CDR3 is CASSLGTGGPLNTEAFF.

This clone was seen more than once but under ten times. From the germline J gene comes the end of the CDR3, since the read stops 3 residues before it. The chain has TRBV19 and TRBJ2-1, with D unresolved. V was shortened by 3 bases and J by 7 bases, with 19 bases between the two germline ends. Germline lookup yields CDR1 LNHDA and CDR2 SQIVND (reference sequence). The CDR3 consists of 16 residues. CDR3 region: CASSISLLVGQNEQFF. CDR3 DNA (partial): TGTGCCAGTAGTATTAGTTTGCTAGTAGGCCAGAATGAG.

This clone was recorded many times. The read gets to within 3 residues of the CDR3 end, and the germline J gene fills in the rest. Additional DNA sequences in this sample encode the identical CDR3. V usage is TRBV10-3 and J usage is TRBJ1-2; 7 positions agree with TRBD1. This CDR3 has 15 residues. CDR1 is ENHRY and CDR2 is SYGVKD in the germline V gene. The ends lost 0 bases at V and 4 bases at J; junction bases unmatched: 5. CDR3 sequence reads: CAISESGGAGYGYTF. Incomplete CDR3 DNA: TGTGCCATCAGTGAGTCAGGGGGCGCAGGCTATGGC.

This clone was detected ten times or more. The CDR3 end falls 3 residues outside the read, so it is completed with the germline J gene. This chain links TRBV6-1 with TRBJ2-7; maybe TRBD1 (6 bases). With 3 bases removed from V and 3 bases from J, the gap between germline ends came to 12 bases. From germline, CDR1 is MNHNS and CDR2 SASEGT. The CDR3 consists of 14 residues. The CDR3 loop reads CASSDPGANYEQYF. Incomplete CDR3 DNA: TGTGCCAGCAGTGACCCAGGGGCGAACTACGAG.